The 31 T cell receptor beta chains listed next were all sequenced from one sample in a study of shared clonotypes between healthy human individuals. This table comes from immunoSEQ multiplex PCR, and its TCRdb copy is limited to in-frame clones, with some not included. The sample shows 2 million to 2.5 million clones, approximately 95% of them seen only once. Sequencing used naive CD4+ T cells sorted from blood. The sample's subset: CD45RA+ positively selected. The source of these receptors is a man aged 18 to 35 in good health.

V and J are TRBV6-5 and TRBJ1-1; tentatively, D is TRBD1 (6 bases). The germline V and J ends were trimmed by 2 bases and 0 bases, with 13 bases remaining between them. Germline V gives CDR1 MNHEY, CDR2 SVGAGI. The CDR3 sequence is 16 residues long. CDR3: CASSYRGYLVNTEAFF. In DNA form, the CDR3 reads TGTGCCAGCAGTTACAGGGGGTATCTGGTGAACACTGAAGCTTTCTTT.

The J gene is TRBJ2-7, the V gene TRBV19, with 7 bases that match TRBD2. The length of the CDR3 is 17 residues. The V segment lost 8 bases and the J segment 2 bases; nucleotides outside the gene matches: 18. Germline V CDR1 and CDR2: LNHDA, SQIVND (reference sequence). CDR3 loop: CASPPQPSRGETYEQYF. The CDR3 nucleotides are TGTGCCAGTCCTCCTCAGCCAAGCCGGGGGGAGACCTACGAGCAGTACTTC.

The chain carries TRBV6-5 and TRBJ1-6; D uncertain. From germline, CDR1 is MNHEY and CDR2 SVGAGI. With 6 bases removed from V and 8 bases from J, the gap between germline ends came to 11 bases. This CDR3 region has 13 residues. CDR3 sequence: CASRFTRHSPLHF. The CDR3 nucleotides are TGTGCCAGCAGATTCACTCGGCATTCACCCCTCCACTTT.

J is TRBJ2-3 and V is TRBV2, with D possibly being TRBD2 (5 bases). The CDR3 extends over 11 amino acids. V lost 5 bases and J 8 bases, leaving 8 bases between the germline ends. Germline V gene data show CDR1 as SNHLY and CDR2 as FYNNEI. CDR3 nucleotides: TGTGCCAGCAGTATAGGAGGTACGCAGTATTTT. Translating gives CASSIGGTQYF.

The chain carries TRBV5-1 and TRBJ1-1; 9 nucleotides line up with TRBD1. In germline, CDR1 is SGHRS, CDR2 YFSETQ. J was trimmed by 6 bases and V by 3 bases; bases with no gene match: 9. This CDR3 region has 15 residues. CDR3 sequence (DNA): TGCGCCAGCAGCTCTTGGACAGGGGAGAGCCCTGAAGCTTTCTTT. It specifies CASSSWTGESPEAFF.

The rearrangement links TRBV2 to TRBJ1-1; perhaps TRBD1 as D (5 bases). V shed 2 bases and J shed 2 bases, with 15 bases lying between them. The CDR3 runs to 16 residues. Germline V gene sequence: CDR1 SNHLY, CDR2 FYNNEI. The CDR3 DNA is TGTGCCAGCAGTGAACTCCACGGGACCTTTAACACTGAAGCTTTCTTT. This codes for CASSELHGTFNTEAFF.

The chain joins TRBV11-2 to TRBJ2-3, with a weak D call TRBD1 (5 bases). V lost 5 bases and J 0 bases, leaving 12 bases between the germline ends. Per the germline V gene, CDR1 is SGHAT and CDR2 is FQNNGV. CDR3 size: 15 residues. CDR3 loop: CASSPERQSTDTQYF. In nucleotides, the CDR3 is TGTGCCAGCAGCCCCGAGCGACAGAGCACAGATACGCAGTATTTT.

The J gene is TRBJ1-2, the V gene TRBV5-4; a weak D match, TRBD1 (6 bases). Germline CDR1 SGHNT, CDR2 YYREEE (reference sequence). Trimming removed 2 bases at V and 7 bases at J, with 24 bases between. The CDR3 runs 17 residues. CDR3 DNA: TGTGCCAGCAGCTTTCTCGGGGGGCAACCCCTAGGGGGTGGCTACACCTTC. Its protein product is CASSFLGGQPLGGGYTF.

The rearrangement links TRBV4-3 to TRBJ1-5, with 9 bases that match TRBD1. CDR3 size: 14 residues. Germline V gene data show CDR1 as LGHNA and CDR2 as YSLEER. The ends lost 2 bases at V and 5 bases at J; junction bases unmatched: 1. The CDR3 DNA reads TGCGCCAGCAGCCAACGACAGGGGGATCAGCCCCAGCATTTT. As protein: CASSQRQGDQPQHF.

In its sample, this clone was seen a few times. The V and J genes are TRBV9 and TRBJ1-1, with a tentative D call TRBD1 (6 bases). The V end was cut by 4 bases, the J end by 3 bases, with 19 bases between. The length of the CDR3 is 16 residues. Per the germline V gene, CDR1 is SGDLS and CDR2 is YYNGEE. CDR3 nucleotide sequence: TGTGCCAGCAGCCCTCAAGGCGGGCGGGGGCACACTGAAGCTTTCTTT. The encoded protein is CASSPQGGRGHTEAFF. Using reference TRBV9 and TRBJ1-1 for the parts outside the CDR3, the full variable domain is DSGVTQTPKHLITATGQRVTLRCSPRSGDLSVYWYQQSLDQGLQFLIQYYNGEERAKGNILERFSAQQFPDLHSELNLSSLELGDSALYFCASSPQGGRGHTEAFFGQGTRLTVV.

The genes are TRBV4-2 and TRBJ2-2; D gene unclear. There are 12 residues in the CDR3. The germline gives CDR1 LGHNA, CDR2 YNFKEQ. The V end lost 4 bases, the J end lost 6 bases, and 6 bases lay between the germline ends. The CDR3 DNA sequence: TGTGCCAGCAGCCCTCAAGCCGGGGAGCTGTTTTTT. Amino acids: CASSPQAGELFF.

As for this clone: This sample includes further DNA sequences coding for the same CDR3. The chain joins TRBV27 to TRBJ2-2, with D possibly TRBD1 on 6 matching bases. Between the trimmed V and J ends, which lost 0 bases and 4 bases, there was a span of 9 bases. CDR1 and CDR2 (germline): MNHEY, SMNVEV (reference sequence). The CDR3 contains 15 residues. CDR3 protein: CASSLSGRGTGELFF. The CDR3, as DNA: TGTGCCAGCAGTTTATCCGGCAGGGGCACCGGGGAGCTGTTTTTT.

J is TRBJ2-5 and V is TRBV6-6; weak D call: TRBD1 (6 bases). Per germline, CDR1 MNHNY and CDR2 SVGAGI (reference sequence). The length of the CDR3 is 15 residues. Trimming left V 5 bases short and J 3 bases short, with 16 bases between. CDR3 bases: TGTGCCAGCAGTACACCCAGGGGTCTGAAAGAGACCCAGTACTTC. Protein product: CASSTPRGLKETQYF.

The chain joins TRBV2 to TRBJ2-2, with 7 bases identical to TRBD1. This CDR3 comprises 13 residues. From germline, CDR1 is SNHLY and CDR2 FYNNEI. V lost 5 bases and J lost 6; bases outside the gene matches: 3. CDR3: CASSNRGPGELFF. In DNA form, the CDR3 reads TGTGCCAGCAGTAACAGGGGCCCCGGGGAGCTGTTTTTT.

This chain uses TRBV6-1 with TRBJ2-3; 8 positions agree with TRBD2. The CDR3 is 16 amino acids. The V segment lost 3 bases and the J segment 2 bases; nucleotides outside the gene matches: 7. Germline-derived CDR1 and CDR2 are MNHNS and SASEGT. DNA of the CDR3: TGTGCCAGCAGTGACCTGGGCGGGGGGCACACAGATACGCAGTATTTT. The encoded protein is CASSDLGGGHTDTQYF.

A remark on this clone: Other DNA sequences in the same sample also yield this CDR3. This chain uses TRBV27 with TRBJ1-6, with 9 bases matching TRBD1. This CDR3 has 14 amino acids. CDR1 is MNHEY and CDR2 is SMNVEV in the germline V gene (reference sequence). J was trimmed by 7 bases and V by 6 bases; bases with no gene match: 4. As DNA, the CDR3 is TGTGCCAGCAGAGAGGGGACAGGGAATTCACCCCTCCACTTT. Translating it yields CASREGTGNSPLHF.

This chain uses TRBV7-9 with TRBJ1-1; D is undetermined. The germline V and J ends were trimmed by 2 bases and 8 bases, with 15 bases remaining between them. CDR3 length: 14 amino acids. Germline assignment: CDR1 SEHNR and CDR2 FQNEAQ (reference sequence). Written as DNA, the CDR3 is TGTGCCAGCAGCTTATCCCAGGTTCCTTACGAAGCTTTCTTT. It codes for CASSLSQVPYEAFF.

This clone was counted a single time. This rearrangement joins TRBV28 to TRBJ2-1; 9 nucleotides match TRBD1. This CDR3 contains 15 residues. CDR1 is MDHEN and CDR2 is SYDVKM in the germline V gene. V lost 4 bases to trimming and J lost 4 bases; unmatched junction nucleotides: 5. DNA for the CDR3: TGTGCCAGCAGTTCCGGACAGGGGAATTACAATGAGCAGTTCTTC. Translating gives CASSSGQGNYNEQFF.

The chain links TRBV2 to TRBJ2-3; 10 nucleotides match TRBD2. CDR1 is SNHLY and CDR2 is FYNNEI in the germline V gene. Trimming at V came to 6 bases and at J to 6 bases, leaving 15 bases not matched to a gene. The CDR3 contains 17 residues. As DNA, the CDR3 is TGTGCCAGCAGATGGGATAGCGGGGGGCCCGGAACGGATACGCAGTATTTT. Amino acids: CASRWDSGGPGTDTQYF.

This chain joins TRBV5-6 and TRBJ1-4, with D unresolved. V was shortened by 0 bases and J by 8 bases, with 14 bases between the two germline ends. There are 15 residues in the CDR3. Germline-derived CDR1 and CDR2 are SGHDT and YYEEEE. The CDR3 region is CASSLAPGFDEKLFF. For the CDR3, the DNA is TGTGCCAGCAGCTTGGCCCCCGGGTTCGACGAAAAACTGTTTTTT.

The chain is built from TRBV4-3 and TRBJ1-4; a possible D gene is TRBD1 (5 bases). The CDR3 spans 15 residues. V was clipped by 0 bases and J by 6 bases, with 11 bases between them. Germline V gives CDR1 LGHNA, CDR2 YSLEER. CDR3 nucleotides: TGCGCCAGCAGCCAAGAATGGCAGGGAGATGAAAAACTGTTTTTT. Protein product: CASSQEWQGDEKLFF.

The chain combines TRBV2 with TRBJ2-7; D is perhaps TRBD2 (6 bases). This CDR3 region has 16 residues. Trimming cost V 8 bases and J 1 base, with 21 bases left between them. Germline V gene sequence: CDR1 SNHLY, CDR2 FYNNEI. The CDR3: CASLHRDSIRSYEQYF. As DNA, the CDR3 is TGTGCCAGCCTCCACCGGGACTCGATACGATCCTACGAGCAGTACTTC.

The chain uses TRBV28 and TRBJ1-1; D remains unclear. V lost 1 base, J lost 0 bases, and 9 bases lay in between. CDR1 and CDR2 from the germline V gene are MDHEN and SYDVKM. CDR3 length: 15 residues. CDR3 DNA: TGTGCCAGCAGTTTATCGGGCCTAATGAACACTGAAGCTTTCTTT. This encodes CASSLSGLMNTEAFF.

The rearrangement uses TRBV7-9 and TRBJ2-5; no clear D. Deletions cut 5 bases from V and 4 bases from J, with 14 bases between. Germline V CDR1 and CDR2: SEHNR, FQNEAQ (reference sequence). This CDR3 is 14 amino acids long. CDR3 nucleotides: TGTGCCAGCAGCCCGGGTCAGCCAGTAGAGACCCAGTACTTC. This translates into CASSPGQPVETQYF.

The chain has TRBV5-1 and TRBJ2-7, with D possibly being TRBD2 (5 bases). The CDR3 totals 14 residues. From germline, CDR1 is SGHRS and CDR2 YFSETQ. The V end was cut by 2 bases, the J end by 0 bases, with 9 bases between. CDR3 sequence: CASSFLGSSYEQYF. In DNA form, the CDR3 reads TGCGCCAGCAGCTTTCTGGGGAGCTCCTACGAGCAGTACTTC.

In its sample, this clone was seen a few times. The rearrangement links TRBV6-6 to TRBJ1-5; a possible D gene is TRBD1 (6 bases). Germline V CDR1 and CDR2: MNHNY, SVGAGI (reference sequence). Trimming took off 6 bases at V and 7 bases at J, with 13 bases between the two ends. The CDR3 covers 13 residues. The CDR3 sequence: CASSNRAEQPQHF. DNA for the CDR3: TGTGCCAGCAGCAACAGGGCGGAGCAGCCCCAGCATTTT.

The rearrangement joins TRBV10-3 to TRBJ1-3; D gene unclear. The V and J ends lost 10 bases and 2 bases respectively, with 15 bases between them. The CDR3 runs 14 residues. Germline V CDR1 and CDR2: ENHRY, SYGVKD. The CDR3 region has the DNA TGTGCCACCGCTAGTGCAAGTCCTGGAAACACCATATATTTT. This translates into CATASASPGNTIYF.

The genes are TRBV28 and TRBJ2-7; D call uncertain. This CDR3 comprises 14 residues. Germline V gene lookup returns CDR1 MDHEN and CDR2 SYDVKM. Trimming pared 5 bases from V and 5 bases from J, leaving 16 bases between. The CDR3 DNA follows: TGTGCCAGCAGTATCCCGCATTCCTGGAACGAGCAGTACTTC. Its translation: CASSIPHSWNEQYF. Variable domain in full (rest from reference TRBV28 and TRBJ2-7): DVKVTQSSRYLVKRTGEKVFLECVQDMDHENMFWYRQDPGLGLRLIYFSYDVKMKEKGDIPEGYSVSREKKERFSLILESASTNQTSMYLCASSIPHSWNEQYFGPGTRLTVT.

The genes are TRBV5-1 and TRBJ1-1; possibly TRBD1 for D (6 bases). This CDR3 is built from 16 residues. V lost 0 bases to trimming and J lost 4 bases, with 16 bases between them. Germline-derived CDR1 and CDR2 are SGHRS and YFSETQ. Here the CDR3 reads CASSLDDGSRGTEAFF. CDR3 nucleotide sequence: TGCGCCAGCAGCTTGGATGACGGGAGCAGGGGCACTGAAGCTTTCTTT.

This clone was counted once. The chain combines TRBV2 with TRBJ2-5; tentative D call: TRBD2 (6 bases). The germline gives CDR1 SNHLY, CDR2 FYNNEI. The V end lost 8 bases, the J end lost 1 base, and 8 bases lay between the germline ends. The CDR3 is 12 amino acids. The CDR3 protein is CASGGTQETQYF. As DNA, the CDR3 is TGTGCCAGCGGCGGGACCCAAGAGACCCAGTACTTC.

V usage is TRBV9 and J usage is TRBJ2-2, with D maybe TRBD1 (6 bases). Per germline, CDR1 SGDLS and CDR2 YYNGEE. The CDR3 totals 13 residues. V shed 3 bases and J shed 5 bases, with 8 bases lying between them. The CDR3 loop is CASSGDITGELFF. Written as DNA, the CDR3 is TGTGCCAGCAGCGGGGACATAACCGGGGAGCTGTTTTTT. Complete variable domain (other parts from reference TRBV9 and TRBJ2-2): DSGVTQTPKHLITATGQRVTLRCSPRSGDLSVYWYQQSLDQGLQFLIQYYNGEERAKGNILERFSAQQFPDLHSELNLSSLELGDSALYFCASSGDITGELFFGEGSRLTVL.